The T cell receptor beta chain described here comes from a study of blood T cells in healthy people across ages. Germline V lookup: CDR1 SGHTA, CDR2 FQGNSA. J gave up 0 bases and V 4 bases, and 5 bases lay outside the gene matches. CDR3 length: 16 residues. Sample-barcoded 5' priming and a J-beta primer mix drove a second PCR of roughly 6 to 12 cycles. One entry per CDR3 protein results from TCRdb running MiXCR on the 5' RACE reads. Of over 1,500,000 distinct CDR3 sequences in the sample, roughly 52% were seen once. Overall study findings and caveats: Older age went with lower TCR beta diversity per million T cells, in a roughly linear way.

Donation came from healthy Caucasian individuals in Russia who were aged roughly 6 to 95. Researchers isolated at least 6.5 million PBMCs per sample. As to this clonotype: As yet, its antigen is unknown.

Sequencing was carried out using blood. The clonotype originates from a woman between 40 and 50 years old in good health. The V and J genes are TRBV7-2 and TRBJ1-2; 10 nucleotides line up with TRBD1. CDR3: CASSSRQGATNYGYTF. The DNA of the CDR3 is TGTGCCAGCAGCTCACGACAGGGGGCGACTAACTATGGCTACACCTTC.